This is a list of T cell receptor beta chains from one sample in a study of blood T cell repertoires in COVID-19. Here immunoSEQ multiplex PCR was the method, and the copy in TCRdb shows in-frame clones only, minus some. The sample lists under 100,000 clones, about 88% seen once, with over 4% in the top ten. Sample: peripheral blood. These receptors all stem from a man between 40 and 49 years old with acute or convalescent COVID-19. Each CDR3 is given with its conserved first and last residue. Each record gives: V gene, clone size, J gene, D gene, CDR3 DNA, CDR3 protein. A D gene is named only where the DNA matches it firmly. Expanded clones are given a class, and other clones once, few, many or no size at all.

TRBV19	few	TRBJ1-5	-	TGTGCCAGTACATCCTACGGGGTGGGGAATCAGCCCCAGCATTTT	CASTSYGVGNQPQHF
TRBV27	once	TRBJ1-1	-	TGTGCCAGCAGTTTATTCCTAGGGGTGGGCACTGAAGCTTTCTTT	CASSLFLGVGTEAFF
TRBV19	once	TRBJ2-3	TRBD2	TGTGCCAGTAGTGCGGGGACTAGCGGGAGAGGGGCAGATACGCAGTATTTT	CASSAGTSGRGADTQYF
TRBV6-4	-	TRBJ1-2	TRBD1	TGTGCCAGCAGCCAAGGGGACAGGAACTATGGCTACACCTTC	CASSQGDRNYGYTF
TRBV12-3/TRBV12-4	once	TRBJ1-6	TRBD1	TGTGCCAGCAGCCGGGGACAGGGATCACCCCTCCACTTT	CASSRGQGSPLHF
TRBV2	-	TRBJ2-2	-	TGTGCCAGCAGTGGTGGGCCCCCTTCGAACACCGGGGAGCTGTTTTTT	CASSGGPPSNTGELFF
TRBV9	-	TRBJ1-6	-	TGTGCCAGCAGCGTAGAGGACAGTTATAATTCACCCCTCCACTTT	CASSVEDSYNSPLHF
TRBV24-1	-	TRBJ2-1	TRBD2	TGTGCCACCAGTGAGGCGACTAGCGGGAGTCTCCGTGAGCAGTTCTTC	CATSEATSGSLREQFF
TRBV6-2/TRBV6-3	-	TRBJ1-5	TRBD1	TGTGCCAGCAGTTTACACAGGGGCGTCTATAGCAATCAGCCCCAGCATTTT	CASSLHRGVYSNQPQHF
TRBV2	-	TRBJ2-4	-	TGTGCCAGCAGCGGGAGTGGATTGGGAATTCAGTACTTC	CASSGSGLGIQYF
TRBV6-1	-	TRBJ1-4	TRBD1	TGTGCCAGCAGTGAATATGAGGGGGCCAATGAAAAACTGTTTTTT	CASSEYEGANEKLFF
TRBV2	few	TRBJ2-7	TRBD2	TGTGCCAGCAGTTTGGAGCGGGAATCCTACGAGCAGTACTTC	CASSLERESYEQYF
TRBV18	-	TRBJ2-3	TRBD2	TGTGCCAGCTCACCAATGGGGACCTCGGGAGGTACGCAGTATTTT	CASSPMGTSGGTQYF
TRBV3-1/TRBV3-2	-	TRBJ1-6	TRBD1	TGTGCCAGCAGCCTCGGACAGGGGGTTTATTCACCCCTCCACTTT	CASSLGQGVYSPLHF
TRBV10-3	-	TRBJ1-2	TRBD1	TGTGCCATCAGTGACCCACACCGGGGACAGGGGGCGAATGGCTACACCTTC	CAISDPHRGQGANGYTF
TRBV7-2	-	TRBJ1-2	-	TGTGCCAGCAGCCGGGAAAACTATGGCTACACCTTC	CASSRENYGYTF
TRBV5-6	-	TRBJ1-1	-	TGTGCCAGCACCGTACAGGGGAACACTGAAGCTTTCTTT	CASTVQGNTEAFF
TRBV19	-	TRBJ1-2	TRBD1	TGTGCCAGTAGTGACGGACAGGGGGTCTATGGCTACACCTTC	CASSDGQGVYGYTF
TRBV7-9	-	TRBJ1-4	-	TGTGCCAGCAGCTTCCCCTCTGCAACTAATGAAAAACTGTTTTTT	CASSFPSATNEKLFF
TRBV4-2	-	TRBJ1-3	TRBD1	TGTGCCAGCAGCCAAGATGACAGGGAAGGATACACCATATATTTT	CASSQDDREGYTIYF
TRBV11-3	once	TRBJ2-1	TRBD2	TGTGCCAGCAGCTTGGCCACTAGCGGGGGGACTAGCTCCTACAATGAGCAGTTCTTC	CASSLATSGGTSSYNEQFF
TRBV30	-	TRBJ2-1	-	TGTGCCAGGAGGGGCAGACGGAATGAGCAGTTCTTC	CARRGRRNEQFF
TRBV3-1/TRBV3-2	once	TRBJ1-3	TRBD1	TGTGCCAGCGGGACGGGGACAGGGTTCGGAAACACCATATATTTT	CASGTGTGFGNTIYF
TRBV5-5	-	TRBJ2-7	-	TGTGCCAGCAGCTTAGGGAGTTCCTACGAGCAGTACTTC	CASSLGSSYEQYF
TRBV30	few	TRBJ1-2	-	TGTGCCTGGAGTGGAATTGGGGGCTCTAACTATGGCTACACCTTC	CAWSGIGGSNYGYTF
TRBV5-1	-	TRBJ1-4	TRBD1	TGCGCCAGCAGCTTAGGGGGCAGGGGTAATGAAAAACTGTTTTTT	CASSLGGRGNEKLFF
TRBV9	-	TRBJ1-3	-	TGTGCCAGCAGCGTAGCCTCCTCTGGAAACACCATATATTTT	CASSVASSGNTIYF
TRBV15	-	TRBJ2-7	-	TGTGCCACCAGCCCACGGACAGAACCCTACGAGCAGTACTTC	CATSPRTEPYEQYF
TRBV25-1	-	TRBJ1-3	-	TGTGCCAGTTCTACAGCCGGCTCTGGAAACACCATATATTTT	CASSTAGSGNTIYF
TRBV5-1	-	TRBJ2-2	-	TGCGCCAGCAGCTTGGAATCTCGGGTAACCGGGGAGCTGTTTTTT	CASSLESRVTGELFF
TRBV6-2/TRBV6-3	-	TRBJ2-7	-	TGTGCCAGCAGCTCCATAGACGAGCAGTACTTC	CASSSIDEQYF
TRBV2	-	TRBJ2-5	-	TGTGCCAGCCGGCAGGGAGAGACCCAGTACTTC	CASRQGETQYF
TRBV6-5	-	TRBJ1-4	-	TGTGCCAGCAGCCGGAGACAGGATGGAAATGAAAAACTGTTTTTT	CASSRRQDGNEKLFF
TRBV12-3/TRBV12-4	-	TRBJ1-2	TRBD1	TGTGCCAGCAGCGACGGGACAGTCACCTTC	CASSDGTVTF
TRBV7-3	-	TRBJ2-2	TRBD1	TGTGCCAGCAGCTTAAGAGGAGGGACAGGGCGCACCGGGGAGCTGTTTTTT	CASSLRGGTGRTGELFF
TRBV5-5	-	TRBJ2-3	TRBD2	TGTGCCAGCAGCCAACTAGCGGGTAGGGCAGATACGCAGTATTTT	CASSQLAGRADTQYF
TRBV6-5	-	TRBJ1-5	-	TGTGCCAGCAAACCGGGGGGGGCGATCAATCAGCCCCAGCATTTT	CASKPGGAINQPQHF
TRBV12-5	-	TRBJ2-7	TRBD2	TGTGCTAGTGGCCCTGGACTAGGCTCCTACGAGCAGTACTTC	CASGPGLGSYEQYF
TRBV5-8	-	TRBJ1-4	TRBD1	TGTGCCAGCAGCTTGGGAGGGGGCTTAGCAAAACTGTTTTTT	CASSLGGGLAKLFF
TRBV5-6	-	TRBJ2-3	TRBD1	TGTGCCAGCAGCTTCGGCAGGGGGAAAGATACGCAGTATTTT	CASSFGRGKDTQYF
TRBV7-8	-	TRBJ2-5	TRBD2	TGTGCCAGCAGCCCCGGGAGGGAGACCCAGTACTTC	CASSPGRETQYF